This TCR beta chain was found in a study of T-cell memory formation after mild COVID-19. Background on the study: The TCR clusters were mostly specific to one donor. The study's findings and limits: Those CD4+ clones that contracted were mainly in CM and EM (CD8+ ones in EMRA). Clones shrinking between day 15 and 85 showed a balanced CD4/CD8 split, and those that grew later tilted toward CD4+.

The germline gives CDR1 SGDLS, CDR2 YYNGEE. The ends were cut back, 4 bases at V and 4 bases at J, with 17 bases in the middle. This CDR3 spans 16 amino acids. Each CDR3 protein is one row after TCRdb ran MiXCR on the 5' RACE reads. Of roughly 51,000 distinct CDR3 sequences in the sample, approximately 7% were seen once. This clonotype was observed a few times. No antigen is known for it. The V and J genes are TRBV9 and TRBJ2-2; D ambiguous. The sequencing sample was made of PBMCs or a T cell subset sorted from them (not recorded which). The sequence was obtained from a man aged 18 to 29 who had mild COVID-19 (a few samples of this study predate the infection). Cell type and time point are not known. The DNA for the CDR3 is TGTGCCAGCAGCCCCACCCCGGCTCGAGGCACCGGGGAGCTGTTTTTT. It encodes CASSPTPARGTGELFF.